The present TCR beta chain was sequenced within a study of CD8 T cells in ankylosing spondylitis. Study-level results: Earlier reports found some motif variants in synovial fluid and blood in reactive arthritis. Characteristic of ankylosing spondylitis blood, it appeared, was a TCR beta motif comprising roughly eight highly homologous variants. Matched synovial fluid from ankylosing spondylitis patients was reported to be enriched for disease-linked clones.

The CDR3 spans 15 residues. The germline V and J ends were trimmed by 1 base and 2 bases, with 10 bases remaining between them. Germline CDR1 and CDR2: SGHAT and FQNNGV. In regard to this clonotype: What it binds is not known.

Making use of molecular barcodes, quantitative 5'-RACE generated TCR beta libraries. TCRdb re-called the 5' RACE reads with MiXCR, one entry per CDR3 protein. Of roughly 190,000 distinct CDR3 sequences in the sample, around 13% were seen once. Source material: blood, either unsorted or a sorted T cell fraction (not recorded which). This chain connects TRBV11-2 to TRBJ2-3; D might be TRBD1 or TRBD2, each matching 5 bases. The receptor was derived from a male donor with ankylosing spondylitis or in good health (not recorded which). CDR3 nucleotide sequence: TGTGCCAGCAGCTTAGTCACCGGGGCCACAGATACGCAGTATTTT. Its translation is CASSLVTGATDTQYF. Full variable domain (outside the CDR3, taken from reference TRBV11-2 and TRBJ2-3): EAGVAQSPRYKIIEKRQSVAFWCNPISGHATLYWYQQILGQGPKLLIQFQNNGVVDDSQLPKDRFSAERLKGVDSTLKIQPAKLEDSAVYLCASSLVTGATDTQYFGPGTRLTVL.